The rows below give T cell receptor beta chains drawn from one sample of a study of a mutant IDH1 vaccine in newly diagnosed glioma. This table comes from immunoSEQ multiplex PCR, and its TCRdb copy is limited to in-frame clones, with some not included. The table has roughly 86,000 clones, about four fifths seen once. This sample comprised PBMCs, obtained from a glioma patient treated with radiotherapy, temozolomide or both. These receptors all come from a man in his forties with glioma. Both conserved end residues are part of each CDR3. The order of the fields is J gene, V gene, clone size, D gene, CDR3 protein, CDR3 DNA. The D gene is left open where the match is weak. Only some rows state a clone size, as once, few, many or a class for expanded clones.

TRBJ2-1	TRBV14	NA	TRBD2	CASSHHGTSGRSSYNEQFF	TGTGCCAGCAGCCACCACGGGACTAGCGGGAGAAGCTCCTACAATGAGCAGTTCTTC
TRBJ1-6	TRBV2	NA	TRBD1	CASSGRTGNGSPLHF	TGTGCCAGCAGTGGTCGGACAGGGAATGGTTCACCCCTCCACTTT
TRBJ2-5	TRBV27	NA	NA	CASSLGETQYF	TGTGCCAGCAGTTTAGGAGAGACCCAGTACTTC
TRBJ2-7	TRBV7-8	NA	TRBD2	CASRVGGRQYEQYF	TGTGCCAGCCGTGTGGGCGGGAGACAGTACGAGCAGTACTTC
TRBJ2-2	TRBV7-6	NA	TRBD2	CASSFGTNGELFF	TGTGCCAGCAGCTTTGGGACTAACGGGGAGCTGTTTTTT
TRBJ2-7	TRBV7-3	NA	NA	CASSLTVVKGHEQYF	TGTGCCAGCAGCTTAACGGTGGTTAAAGGTCACGAGCAGTACTTC
TRBJ2-5	TRBV9	NA	TRBD2	CASSPGSSGGLKETQYF	TGTGCCAGCAGCCCCGGCTCTAGCGGGGGACTGAAAGAGACCCAGTACTTC
TRBJ1-1	TRBV5-1	few	NA	CASSLERGPGNTEAFF	TGCGCCAGCAGCCTAGAACGGGGCCCGGGGAACACTGAAGCTTTCTTT
TRBJ2-3	TRBV9	NA	TRBD2	CASSVGAGGWQDTQYF	TGTGCCAGCAGCGTAGGCGCGGGGGGCTGGCAGGATACGCAGTATTTT
TRBJ1-5	TRBV6-5	NA	TRBD1	CASSIGTGRQPQHF	TGTGCCAGCAGTATAGGGACAGGGAGGCAGCCCCAGCATTTT
TRBJ2-2	TRBV25-1	few	NA	CASSGGAGSGELFF	TGTGCCAGCAGTGGGGGCGCGGGGTCCGGGGAGCTGTTTTTT
TRBJ1-1	TRBV5-1	NA	TRBD1	CASSLAWDRPSGTEAFF	TGCGCCAGCAGCTTGGCATGGGACAGACCTTCAGGGACTGAAGCTTTCTTT
TRBJ2-7	TRBV6-5	NA	TRBD1	CASRGQGLSYEQYF	TGTGCCAGCCGAGGACAGGGCTTATCCTACGAGCAGTACTTC
TRBJ1-1	TRBV5-1	few	TRBD1	CASSLPGQGLAFF	TGCGCCAGCAGCCTGCCGGGACAGGGACTAGCTTTCTTT
TRBJ2-7	TRBV11-2	few	TRBD2	CASRVTSGAREQYF	TGTGCCAGCAGGGTCACTAGCGGGGCAAGGGAGCAGTACTTC
TRBJ2-7	TRBV7-9	NA	TRBD2	CASSTGLAGVVSYEQYF	TGTGCCAGCAGCACGGGACTAGCGGGGGTCGTATCCTACGAGCAGTACTTC
TRBJ1-2	TRBV11-2	once	NA	CASSLVFGAAGGYTF	TGTGCCAGCAGCTTAGTTTTCGGGGCGGCGGGAGGCTACACCTTC
TRBJ1-1	TRBV9	NA	NA	CASSVDLLSNTEAFF	TGTGCCAGCAGCGTAGATTTACTGTCGAACACTGAAGCTTTCTTT
TRBJ2-5	TRBV4-3	NA	TRBD1	CASSLGQGAGEETQYF	TGCGCCAGCAGCCTCGGACAGGGGGCAGGGGAAGAGACCCAGTACTTC
TRBJ1-1	TRBV23-1	few	NA	CASSQSGGARTEAFF	TGCGCCAGCAGTCAATCGGGGGGAGCACGCACTGAAGCTTTCTTT
TRBJ1-2	TRBV7-9	NA	NA	CASSLGTGSNYGYTF	TGTGCCAGCAGCTTAGGAACGGGATCTAACTATGGCTACACCTTC
TRBJ1-1	TRBV4-2	NA	TRBD1	CASSQNKGQGLTEAFF	TGTGCCAGCAGCCAAAATAAGGGACAGGGGTTGACTGAAGCTTTCTTT
TRBJ1-5	TRBV5-8	NA	NA	CASGARGRQPQHF	TGTGCCAGCGGAGCACGAGGACGGCAGCCCCAGCATTTT
TRBJ2-1	TRBV4-3	NA	TRBD2	CASSQESGDWTRARSEQFF	TGCGCCAGCAGCCAAGAATCCGGGGACTGGACTAGGGCGCGGAGTGAGCAGTTCTTC
TRBJ2-7	TRBV30	NA	NA	CACNRKAGSGYEQYF	TGTGCCTGCAACCGAAAGGCGGGCAGTGGCTACGAGCAGTACTTC
TRBJ2-1	TRBV19	many	NA	CASSQTDNEQFF	TGTGCCAGTAGTCAGACAGACAATGAGCAGTTCTTC
TRBJ1-2	TRBV5-1	NA	TRBD1	CASSLIQGADYGYTF	TGCGCCAGCAGCCTGATACAGGGGGCTGACTATGGCTACACCTTC
TRBJ2-1	TRBV15	NA	TRBD2	CATSGSRTSGDSYNEQFF	TGTGCCACCAGCGGCTCCCGGACTAGCGGGGACTCCTACAATGAGCAGTTCTTC
TRBJ1-6	TRBV30	NA	TRBD1	CAWNSDRVGGVNSPLHF	TGTGCCTGGAATAGCGACAGGGTGGGGGGGGTAAATTCACCCCTCCACTTT
TRBJ2-7	TRBV21-1	NA	NA	CASIPHRGYEQYF	TGTGCCAGCATCCCCCACCGGGGGTACGAGCAGTACTTC
TRBJ2-3	TRBV11-2	NA	TRBD2	CASSLVGTSGDTQYF	TGTGCCAGCAGCTTAGTCGGGACTAGCGGAGATACGCAGTATTTT
TRBJ1-3	TRBV9	NA	TRBD1	CASNRGQGGGTIYF	TGTGCCAGCAATAGGGGGCAGGGAGGCGGCACCATATATTTT
TRBJ2-1	TRBV7-9	NA	NA	CASSQRELNNEQFF	TGTGCCAGCAGCCAGAGGGAGCTTAACAATGAGCAGTTCTTC
TRBJ2-2	TRBV9	NA	TRBD2	CASSNSGSETGELFF	TGTGCCAGCAGCAATAGCGGGAGTGAGACCGGGGAGCTGTTTTTT
TRBJ1-1	TRBV11-2	NA	NA	CASSLGGLTEAFF	TGTGCCAGCAGCTTAGGGGGCCTCACTGAAGCTTTCTTT
TRBJ2-1	TRBV6-1	once	NA	CASTTQHNEQFF	TGTGCCAGCACCACGCAGCACAATGAGCAGTTCTTC